This TCR beta chain stems from a study of naive and memory T cell subsets. Study-wide results and caveats: From naive to CM, EM and EMRA, diversity decreased and Gini increased.

This clonotype was counted ten times or more. Its antigen is not known. Trimming took 6 bases from V and 5 from J, leaving 14 bases between them. This CDR3 has 14 amino acids. Germline-derived CDR1 and CDR2 are MNHEY and SVGEGT. Sorting gates: effector memory CD45RA-CD27-, EMRA CD45RA+CD27-. The beta constant-region primer was an equimolar mix of two oligonucleotides covering TRBC1 and TRBC2. The ligated cDNA underwent four PCR rounds using SP2 and nested alpha and beta constant-region primers. The cDNA 3' end received a ligated single-stranded oligonucleotide carrying the SP2 primer and a 12-nucleotide UMI. TCRdb re-called the UMI-ligation and nested PCR reads with MiXCR, one entry per CDR3 protein. The sample carries several thousand distinct CDR3 sequences, 4% to 6% recorded once.

The material sequenced was effector memory CD8+ T cells from blood. Sample subset: effector memory, CD45RA- CD27-. This receptor was taken from a human donor in good health. The J gene is TRBJ1-5, the V gene TRBV6-2 or TRBV6-3, with D perhaps TRBD1 (5 bases). The CDR3 nucleotides are TGTGCCAGCAGCACCGGGACGGATCATCAGCCCCAGCATTTT. Translated: CASSTGTDHQPQHF.